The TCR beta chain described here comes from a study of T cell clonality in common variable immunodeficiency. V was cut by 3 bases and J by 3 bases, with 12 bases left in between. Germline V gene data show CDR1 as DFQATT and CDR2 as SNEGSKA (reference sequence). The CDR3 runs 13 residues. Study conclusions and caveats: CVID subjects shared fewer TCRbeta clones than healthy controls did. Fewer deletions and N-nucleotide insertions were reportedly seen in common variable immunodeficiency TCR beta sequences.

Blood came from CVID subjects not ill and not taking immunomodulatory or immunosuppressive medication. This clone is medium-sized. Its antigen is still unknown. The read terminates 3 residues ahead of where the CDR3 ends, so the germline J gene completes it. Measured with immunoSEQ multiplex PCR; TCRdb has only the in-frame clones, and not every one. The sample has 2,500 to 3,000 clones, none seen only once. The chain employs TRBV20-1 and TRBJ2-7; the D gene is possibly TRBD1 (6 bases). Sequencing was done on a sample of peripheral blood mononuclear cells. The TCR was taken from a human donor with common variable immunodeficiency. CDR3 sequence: CSASQGLNYEQYF. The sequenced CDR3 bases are TGCAGTGCTAGCCAGGGGTTGAACTACGAG.